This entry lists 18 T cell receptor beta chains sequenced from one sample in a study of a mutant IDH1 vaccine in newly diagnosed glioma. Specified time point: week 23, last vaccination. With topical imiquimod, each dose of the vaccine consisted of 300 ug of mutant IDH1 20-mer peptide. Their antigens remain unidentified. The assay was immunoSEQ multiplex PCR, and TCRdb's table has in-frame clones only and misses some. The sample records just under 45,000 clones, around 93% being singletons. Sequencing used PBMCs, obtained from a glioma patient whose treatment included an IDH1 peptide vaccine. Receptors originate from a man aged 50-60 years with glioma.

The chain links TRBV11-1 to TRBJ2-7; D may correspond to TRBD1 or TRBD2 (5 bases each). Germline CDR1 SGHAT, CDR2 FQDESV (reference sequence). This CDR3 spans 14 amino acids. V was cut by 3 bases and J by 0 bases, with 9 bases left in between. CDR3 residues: CASSFSGTSYEQYF. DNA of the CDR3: TGTGCCAGCAGCTTCTCCGGGACCTCCTACGAGCAGTACTTC.

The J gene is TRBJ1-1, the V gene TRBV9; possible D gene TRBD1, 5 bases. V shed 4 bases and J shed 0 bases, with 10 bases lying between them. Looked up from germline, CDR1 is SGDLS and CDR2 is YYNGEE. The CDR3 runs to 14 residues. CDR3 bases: TGTGCCAGCAGCCCGGGACTCCTGAACACTGAAGCTTTCTTT. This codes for CASSPGLLNTEAFF.

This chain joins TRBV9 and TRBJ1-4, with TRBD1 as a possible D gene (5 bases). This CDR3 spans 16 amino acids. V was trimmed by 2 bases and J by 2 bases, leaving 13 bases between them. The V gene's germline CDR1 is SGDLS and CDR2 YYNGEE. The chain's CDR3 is CASSVGVQVTNEKLFF. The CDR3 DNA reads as TGTGCCAGCAGCGTGGGGGTACAAGTTACTAATGAAAAACTGTTTTTT.

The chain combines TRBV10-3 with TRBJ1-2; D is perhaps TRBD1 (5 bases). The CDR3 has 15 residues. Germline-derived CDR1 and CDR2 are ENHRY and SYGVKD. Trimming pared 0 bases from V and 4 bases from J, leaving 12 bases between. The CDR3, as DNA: TGTGCCATCAGTGAGTCCGGGGGAAGGGGCTATGGCTACACCTTC. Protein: CAISESGGRGYGYTF.

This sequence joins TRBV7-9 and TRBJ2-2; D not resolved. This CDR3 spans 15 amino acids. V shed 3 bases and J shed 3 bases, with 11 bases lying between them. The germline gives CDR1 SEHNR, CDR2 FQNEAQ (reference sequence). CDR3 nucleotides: TGTGCCAGCAGCTTGCCTATAGATCACACCGGGGAGCTGTTTTTT. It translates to CASSLPIDHTGELFF. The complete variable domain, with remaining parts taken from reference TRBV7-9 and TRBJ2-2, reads DTGVSQNPRHKITKRGQNVTFRCDPISEHNRLYWYRQTLGQGPEFLTYFQNEAQLEKSRLLSDRFSAERPKGSFSTLEIQRTEQGDSAMYLCASSLPIDHTGELFFGEGSRLTVL.

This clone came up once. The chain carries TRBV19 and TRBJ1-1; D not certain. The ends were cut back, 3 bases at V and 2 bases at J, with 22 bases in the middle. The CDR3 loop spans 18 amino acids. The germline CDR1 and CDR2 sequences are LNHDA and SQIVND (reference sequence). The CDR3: CASSIVGGLGPLNTEAFF. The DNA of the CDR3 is TGTGCCAGTAGTATTGTTGGCGGCCTCGGGCCACTCAACACTGAAGCTTTCTTT.

This CDR3 reads CAGGVPVGQYF. The CDR3 DNA reads TGTGCAGGGGGTGTCCCCGTTGGGCAGTACTTC. The J gene is TRBJ2-7, the V gene TRBV6-1; possibly TRBD1 for D (6 bases). The length of the CDR3 is 11 residues. Germline V gene sequence: CDR1 MNHNS, CDR2 SASEGT.

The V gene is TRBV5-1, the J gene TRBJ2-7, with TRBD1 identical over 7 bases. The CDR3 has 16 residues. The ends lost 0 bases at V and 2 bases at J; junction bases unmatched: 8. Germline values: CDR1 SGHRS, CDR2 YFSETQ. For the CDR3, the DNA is TGCGCCAGCAGCTTGGCCCGTGCAGGGGGACCCTACGAGCAGTACTTC. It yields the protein CASSLARAGGPYEQYF.

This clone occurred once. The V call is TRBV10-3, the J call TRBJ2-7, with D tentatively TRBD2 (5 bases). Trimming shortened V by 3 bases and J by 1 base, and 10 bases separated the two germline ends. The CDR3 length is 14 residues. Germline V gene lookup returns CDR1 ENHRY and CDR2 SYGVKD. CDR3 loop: CAISERGGSYEQYF. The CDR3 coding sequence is TGTGCCATCAGTGAACGCGGAGGATCCTACGAGCAGTACTTC.

The CDR3 sequence: CASSSSGRVGNEQFF. The CDR3 DNA is TGTGCCAGCAGCTCTAGCGGGAGGGTGGGCAATGAGCAGTTCTTC. The J gene is TRBJ2-1, the V gene TRBV7-2; 12 bases agree with TRBD2. V gave up 4 bases and J gave up 6 bases; unmatched junction bases: 4. This CDR3 contains 15 residues. From germline, CDR1 is SGHTA and CDR2 FQGNSA.

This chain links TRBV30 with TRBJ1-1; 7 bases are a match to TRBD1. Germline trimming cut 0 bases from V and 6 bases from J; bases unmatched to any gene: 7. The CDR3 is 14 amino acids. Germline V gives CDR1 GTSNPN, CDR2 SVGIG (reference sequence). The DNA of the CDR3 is TGTGCCTGGAGTGTAGGACAGGCCGGGCCTGAAGCTTTCTTT. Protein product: CAWSVGQAGPEAFF.

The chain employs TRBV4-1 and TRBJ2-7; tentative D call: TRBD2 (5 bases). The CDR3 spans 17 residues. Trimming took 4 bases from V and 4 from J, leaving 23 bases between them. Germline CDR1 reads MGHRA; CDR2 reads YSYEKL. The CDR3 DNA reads TGCGCCAGCAGCCTTGGTTCGACTGGACGGGGTGGGTACGAGCAGTACTTC. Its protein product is CASSLGSTGRGGYEQYF.

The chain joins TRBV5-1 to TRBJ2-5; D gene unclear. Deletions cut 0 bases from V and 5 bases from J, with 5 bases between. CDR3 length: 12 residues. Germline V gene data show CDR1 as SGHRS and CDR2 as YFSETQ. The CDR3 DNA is TGCGCCAGCAGCTTGGTGCGGGAGACCCAGTACTTC. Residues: CASSLVRETQYF.

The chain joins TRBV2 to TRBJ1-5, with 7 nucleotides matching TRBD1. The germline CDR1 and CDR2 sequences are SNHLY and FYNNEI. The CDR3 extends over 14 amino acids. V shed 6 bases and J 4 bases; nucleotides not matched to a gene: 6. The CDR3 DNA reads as TGTGCCAGCAGCCCGGGACAGATAAATCAGCCCCAGCATTTT. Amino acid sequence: CASSPGQINQPQHF.

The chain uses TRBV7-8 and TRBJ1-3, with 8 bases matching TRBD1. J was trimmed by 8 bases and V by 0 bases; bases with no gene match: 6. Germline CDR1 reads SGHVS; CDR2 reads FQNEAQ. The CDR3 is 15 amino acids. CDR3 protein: CASSLAPQGADTIYF. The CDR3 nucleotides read TGTGCCAGCAGCTTAGCGCCCCAGGGGGCGGACACCATATATTTT.

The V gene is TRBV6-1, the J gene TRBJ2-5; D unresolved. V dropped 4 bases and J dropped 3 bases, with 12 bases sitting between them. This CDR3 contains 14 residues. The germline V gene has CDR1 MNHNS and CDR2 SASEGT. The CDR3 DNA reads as TGTGCCAGCAGTGTCTCGCAGGCAAAAGAGACCCAGTACTTC. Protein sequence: CASSVSQAKETQYF.

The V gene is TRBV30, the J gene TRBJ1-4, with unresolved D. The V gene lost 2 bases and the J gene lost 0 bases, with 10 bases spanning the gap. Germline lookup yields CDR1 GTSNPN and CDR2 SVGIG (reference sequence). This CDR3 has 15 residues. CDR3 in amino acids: CAWSWRVATNEKLFF. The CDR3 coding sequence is TGTGCCTGGAGTTGGAGGGTGGCAACTAATGAAAAACTGTTTTTT.

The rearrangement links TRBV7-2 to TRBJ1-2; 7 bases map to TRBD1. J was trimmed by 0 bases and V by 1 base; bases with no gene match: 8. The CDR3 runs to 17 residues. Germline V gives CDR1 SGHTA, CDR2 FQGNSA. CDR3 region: CASSLEGGLASNYGYTF. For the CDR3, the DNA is TGTGCCAGCAGCTTAGAAGGGGGCCTCGCCTCTAACTATGGCTACACCTTC.